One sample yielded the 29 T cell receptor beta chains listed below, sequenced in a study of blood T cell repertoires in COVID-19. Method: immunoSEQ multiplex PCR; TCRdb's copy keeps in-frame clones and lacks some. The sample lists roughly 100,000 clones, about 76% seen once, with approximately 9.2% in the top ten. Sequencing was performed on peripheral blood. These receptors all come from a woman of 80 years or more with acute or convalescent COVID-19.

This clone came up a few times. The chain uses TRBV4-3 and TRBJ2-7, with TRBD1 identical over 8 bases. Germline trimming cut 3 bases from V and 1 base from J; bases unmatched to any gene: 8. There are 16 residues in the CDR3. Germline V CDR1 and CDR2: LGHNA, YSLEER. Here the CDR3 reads CASSQYRDRSSYEQYF. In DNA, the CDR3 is TGCGCCAGCAGCCAGTACCGGGACAGGAGTTCCTACGAGCAGTACTTC.

The CDR3 loop reads CASSQSRVSGANVLTF. CDR3 DNA: TGCGCCAGCAGCCAATCCAGGGTATCTGGGGCCAACGTCCTGACTTTC. The chain has TRBV4-3 and TRBJ2-6; D may be TRBD1 (5 bases). The V end was cut by 2 bases, the J end by 1 base, with 9 bases between. This CDR3 is 16 amino acids long. Germline CDR1 reads LGHNA; CDR2 reads YSLEER.

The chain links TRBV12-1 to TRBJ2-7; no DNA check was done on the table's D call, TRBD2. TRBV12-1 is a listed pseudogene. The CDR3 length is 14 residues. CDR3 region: CASSFDRPAYEQYF. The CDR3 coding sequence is TGTGCCAGCAGCTTTGACCGCCCGGCCTACGAGCAGTACTTC.

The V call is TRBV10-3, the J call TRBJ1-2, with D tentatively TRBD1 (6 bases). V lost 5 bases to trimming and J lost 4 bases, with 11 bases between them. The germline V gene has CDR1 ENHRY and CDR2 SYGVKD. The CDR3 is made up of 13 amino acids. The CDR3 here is CAISLQGAYGYTF. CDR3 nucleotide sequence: TGTGCCATCAGTCTACAGGGTGCCTATGGCTACACCTTC.

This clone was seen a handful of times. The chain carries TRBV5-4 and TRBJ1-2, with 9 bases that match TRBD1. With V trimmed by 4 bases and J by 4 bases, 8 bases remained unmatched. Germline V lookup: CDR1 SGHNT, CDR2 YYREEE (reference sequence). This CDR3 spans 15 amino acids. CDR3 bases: TGTGCCAGCAGCATTGACAGGGGGAGACTCTATGGCTACACCTTC. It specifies CASSIDRGRLYGYTF.

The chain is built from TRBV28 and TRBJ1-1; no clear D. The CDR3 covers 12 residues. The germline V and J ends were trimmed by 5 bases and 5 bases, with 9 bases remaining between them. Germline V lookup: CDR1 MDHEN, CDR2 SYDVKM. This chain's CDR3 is CASSLYRTEAFF. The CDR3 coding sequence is TGTGCCAGCAGTCTCTACAGAACTGAAGCTTTCTTT.

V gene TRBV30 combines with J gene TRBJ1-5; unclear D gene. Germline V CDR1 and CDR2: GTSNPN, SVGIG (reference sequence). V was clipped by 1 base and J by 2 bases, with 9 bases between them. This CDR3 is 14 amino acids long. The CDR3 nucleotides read TGTGCCTGGAGTGCCGTCGTAGGCAATCAGCCCCAGCATTTT. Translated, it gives CAWSAVVGNQPQHF.

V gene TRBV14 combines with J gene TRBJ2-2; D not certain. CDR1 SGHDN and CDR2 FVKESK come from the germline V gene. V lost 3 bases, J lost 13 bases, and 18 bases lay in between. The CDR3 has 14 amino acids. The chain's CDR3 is CASSHLPELGGLFF. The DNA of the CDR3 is TGTGCCAGCAGCCACCTACCCGAACTTGGTGGGCTGTTTTTT.

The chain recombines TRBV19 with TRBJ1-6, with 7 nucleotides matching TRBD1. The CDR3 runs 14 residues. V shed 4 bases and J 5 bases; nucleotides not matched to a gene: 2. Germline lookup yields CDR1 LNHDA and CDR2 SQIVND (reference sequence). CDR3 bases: TGTGCCAGTAGTACCAGGGGGAATAATTCACCCCTCCACTTT. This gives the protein CASSTRGNNSPLHF.

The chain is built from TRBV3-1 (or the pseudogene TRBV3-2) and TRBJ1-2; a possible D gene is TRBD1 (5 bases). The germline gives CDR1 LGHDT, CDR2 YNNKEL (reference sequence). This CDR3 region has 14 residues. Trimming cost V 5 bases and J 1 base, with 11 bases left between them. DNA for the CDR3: TGTGCCAGCAGCGTATCCAGGGATAACTATGGCTACACCTTC. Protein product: CASSVSRDNYGYTF.

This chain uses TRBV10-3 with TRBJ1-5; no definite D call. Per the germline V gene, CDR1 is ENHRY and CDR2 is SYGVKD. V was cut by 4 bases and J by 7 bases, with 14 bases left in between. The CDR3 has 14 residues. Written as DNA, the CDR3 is TGTGCCATCAGTGCGGGTAGGGAGAGCCAGCCCCAGCATTTT. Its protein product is CAISAGRESQPQHF.

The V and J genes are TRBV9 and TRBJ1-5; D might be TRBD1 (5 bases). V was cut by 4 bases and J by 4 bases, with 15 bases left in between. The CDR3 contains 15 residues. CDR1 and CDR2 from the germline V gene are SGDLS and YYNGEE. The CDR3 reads CASSPTLGGNQPQHF. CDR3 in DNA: TGTGCCAGCAGCCCCACCCTTGGGGGGAATCAGCCCCAGCATTTT.

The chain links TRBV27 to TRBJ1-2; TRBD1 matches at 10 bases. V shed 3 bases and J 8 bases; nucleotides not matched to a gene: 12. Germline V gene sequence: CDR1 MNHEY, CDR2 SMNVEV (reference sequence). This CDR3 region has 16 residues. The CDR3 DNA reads TGTGCCAGCAGTTTCTACGGTCCCGGGACAGGGGACGGCTACACCTTC. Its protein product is CASSFYGPGTGDGYTF.

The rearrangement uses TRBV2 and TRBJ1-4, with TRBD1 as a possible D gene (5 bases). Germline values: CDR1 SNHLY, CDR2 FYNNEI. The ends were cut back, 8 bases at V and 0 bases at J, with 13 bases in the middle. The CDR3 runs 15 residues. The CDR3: CASCDREATNEKLFF. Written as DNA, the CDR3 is TGTGCCAGCTGCGACAGAGAAGCAACTAATGAAAAACTGTTTTTT.

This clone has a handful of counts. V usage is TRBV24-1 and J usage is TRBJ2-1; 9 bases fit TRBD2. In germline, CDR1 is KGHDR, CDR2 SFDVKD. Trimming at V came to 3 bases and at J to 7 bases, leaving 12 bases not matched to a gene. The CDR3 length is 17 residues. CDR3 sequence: CATSDAVRASGANEQFF. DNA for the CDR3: TGTGCCACCAGTGATGCTGTCCGGGCTAGCGGGGCTAATGAGCAGTTCTTC.

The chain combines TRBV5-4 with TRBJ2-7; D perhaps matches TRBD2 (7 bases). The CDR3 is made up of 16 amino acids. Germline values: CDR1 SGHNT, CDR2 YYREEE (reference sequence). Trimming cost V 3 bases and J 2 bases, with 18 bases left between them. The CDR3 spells CASSSQPGGLTYEQYF. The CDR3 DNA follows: TGTGCCAGCAGCTCTCAGCCCGGGGGGCTGACCTACGAGCAGTACTTC.

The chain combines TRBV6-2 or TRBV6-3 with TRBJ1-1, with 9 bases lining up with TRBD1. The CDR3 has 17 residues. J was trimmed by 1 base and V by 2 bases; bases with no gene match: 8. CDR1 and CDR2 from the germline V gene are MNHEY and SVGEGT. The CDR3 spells CASSYGTGIRTNTEAFF. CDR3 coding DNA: TGTGCCAGCAGTTACGGGACAGGGATCAGGACGAACACTGAAGCTTTCTTT.

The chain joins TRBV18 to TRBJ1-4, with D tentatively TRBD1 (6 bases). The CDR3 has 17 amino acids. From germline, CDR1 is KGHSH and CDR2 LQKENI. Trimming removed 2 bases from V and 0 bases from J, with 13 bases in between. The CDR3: CASSPGGSAATNEKLFF. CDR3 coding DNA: TGTGCCAGCTCACCAGGGGGCAGCGCCGCAACTAATGAAAAACTGTTTTTT.

The CDR3 DNA reads TGTGCCAGCAGCTTAGACGGGAGGGAACCCCAAGAGACCCAGTACTTC. Its protein is CASSLDGREPQETQYF. The chain is built from TRBV7-9 and TRBJ2-5; 8 bases are a match to TRBD2. CDR1 and CDR2 (germline): SEHNR, FQNEAQ (reference sequence). The CDR3 spans 16 residues. V lost 1 base, J lost 1 base, and 5 bases stayed unmatched. Supplemented by reference TRBV7-9 and TRBJ2-5, the full variable domain reads DTGVSQNPRHKITKRGQNVTFRCDPISEHNRLYWYRQTLGQGPEFLTYFQNEAQLEKSRLLSDRFSAERPKGSFSTLEIQRTEQGDSAMYLCASSLDGREPQETQYFGPGTRLLVL.

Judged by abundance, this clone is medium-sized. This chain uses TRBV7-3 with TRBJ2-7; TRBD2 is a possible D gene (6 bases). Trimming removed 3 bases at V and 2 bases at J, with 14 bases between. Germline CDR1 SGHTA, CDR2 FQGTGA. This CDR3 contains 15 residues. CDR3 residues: CASSLGGGSTYEQYF. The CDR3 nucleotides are TGTGCCAGCAGCTTGGGGGGAGGATCAACCTACGAGCAGTACTTC.

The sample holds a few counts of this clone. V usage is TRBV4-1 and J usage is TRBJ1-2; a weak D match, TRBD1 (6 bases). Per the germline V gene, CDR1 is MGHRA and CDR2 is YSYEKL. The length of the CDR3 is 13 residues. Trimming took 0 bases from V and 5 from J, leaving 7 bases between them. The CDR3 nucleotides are TGCGCCAGCAGCCAAGATGGACAGTATGGCTACACCTTC. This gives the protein CASSQDGQYGYTF.

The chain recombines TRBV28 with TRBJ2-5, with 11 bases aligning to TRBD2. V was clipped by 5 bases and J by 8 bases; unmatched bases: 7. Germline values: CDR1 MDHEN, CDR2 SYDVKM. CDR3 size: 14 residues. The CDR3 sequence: CASSQTSGIGTQYF. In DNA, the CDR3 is TGTGCCAGCAGTCAGACTAGCGGGATCGGAACCCAGTACTTC.

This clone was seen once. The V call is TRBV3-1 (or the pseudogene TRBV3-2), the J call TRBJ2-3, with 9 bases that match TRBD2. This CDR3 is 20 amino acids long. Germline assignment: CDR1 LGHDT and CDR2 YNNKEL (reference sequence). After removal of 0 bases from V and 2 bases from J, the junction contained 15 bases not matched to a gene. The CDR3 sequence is CASSQEPPGLASYFTDTQYF. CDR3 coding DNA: TGTGCCAGCAGCCAAGAGCCCCCTGGACTAGCGAGTTACTTCACAGATACGCAGTATTTT.

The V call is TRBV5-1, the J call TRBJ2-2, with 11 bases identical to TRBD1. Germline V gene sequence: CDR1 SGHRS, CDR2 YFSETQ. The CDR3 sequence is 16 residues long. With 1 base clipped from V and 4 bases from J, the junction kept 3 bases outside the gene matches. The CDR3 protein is CASSLLGTGGTGELFF. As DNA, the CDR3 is TGCGCCAGCAGCTTGCTCGGGACAGGGGGCACCGGGGAGCTGTTTTTT.

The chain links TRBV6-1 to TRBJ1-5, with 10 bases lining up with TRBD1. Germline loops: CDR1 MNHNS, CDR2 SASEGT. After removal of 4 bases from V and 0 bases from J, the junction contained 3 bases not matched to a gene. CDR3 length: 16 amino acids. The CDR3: CASSARDRGSNQPQHF. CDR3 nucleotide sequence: TGTGCCAGCAGTGCCCGGGACAGGGGTAGCAATCAGCCCCAGCATTTT.

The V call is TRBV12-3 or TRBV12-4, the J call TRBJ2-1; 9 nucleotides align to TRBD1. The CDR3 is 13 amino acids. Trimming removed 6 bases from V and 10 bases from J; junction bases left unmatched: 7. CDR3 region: CASRPGQGAEQFF. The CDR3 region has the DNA TGTGCCAGCAGACCGGGACAGGGAGCCGAGCAGTTCTTC.

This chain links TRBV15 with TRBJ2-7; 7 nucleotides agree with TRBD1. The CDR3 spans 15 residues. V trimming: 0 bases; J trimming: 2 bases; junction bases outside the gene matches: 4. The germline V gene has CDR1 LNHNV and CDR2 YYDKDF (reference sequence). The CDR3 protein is CATSRDVQGTYEQYF. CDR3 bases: TGTGCCACCAGCAGAGATGTACAGGGGACCTACGAGCAGTACTTC.

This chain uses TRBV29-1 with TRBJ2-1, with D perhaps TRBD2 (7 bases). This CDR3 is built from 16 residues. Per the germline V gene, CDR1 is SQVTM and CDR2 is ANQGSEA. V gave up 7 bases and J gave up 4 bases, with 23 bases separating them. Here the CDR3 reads CSGTLGGGAGYNEQFF. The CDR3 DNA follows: TGCAGCGGGACCCTTGGTGGGGGGGCCGGGTACAATGAGCAGTTCTTC.

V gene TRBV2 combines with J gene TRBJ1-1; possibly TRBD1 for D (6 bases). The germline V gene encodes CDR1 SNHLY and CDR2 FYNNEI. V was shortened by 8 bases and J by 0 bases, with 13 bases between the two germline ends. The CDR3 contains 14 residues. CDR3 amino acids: CASRQESMNTEAFF. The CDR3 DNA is TGTGCCAGCCGACAGGAGAGTATGAACACTGAAGCTTTCTTT.